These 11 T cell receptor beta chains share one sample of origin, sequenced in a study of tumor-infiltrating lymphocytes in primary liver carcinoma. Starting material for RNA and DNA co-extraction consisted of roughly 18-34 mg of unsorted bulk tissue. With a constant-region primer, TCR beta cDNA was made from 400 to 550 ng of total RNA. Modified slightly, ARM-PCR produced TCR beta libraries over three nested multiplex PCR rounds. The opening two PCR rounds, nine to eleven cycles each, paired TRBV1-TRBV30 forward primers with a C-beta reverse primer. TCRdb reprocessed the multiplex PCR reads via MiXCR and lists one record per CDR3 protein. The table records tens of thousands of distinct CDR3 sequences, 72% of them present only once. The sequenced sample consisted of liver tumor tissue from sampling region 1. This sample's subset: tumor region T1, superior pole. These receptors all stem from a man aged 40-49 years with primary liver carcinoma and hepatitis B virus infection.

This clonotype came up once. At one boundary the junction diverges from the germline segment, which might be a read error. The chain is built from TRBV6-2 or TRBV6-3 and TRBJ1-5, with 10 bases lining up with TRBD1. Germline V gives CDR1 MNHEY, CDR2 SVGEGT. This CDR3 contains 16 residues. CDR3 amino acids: CASSKGDRGANQPQHF. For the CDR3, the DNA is TGTGCCAGCAGTAAGGGGGACAGGGGTGCCAATCAGCCCCAACATTTT.

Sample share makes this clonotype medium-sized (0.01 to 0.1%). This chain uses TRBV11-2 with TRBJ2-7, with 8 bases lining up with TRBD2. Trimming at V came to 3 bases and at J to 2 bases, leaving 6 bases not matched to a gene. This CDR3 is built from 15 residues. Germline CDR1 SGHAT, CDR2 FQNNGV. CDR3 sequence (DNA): TGTGCCAGCAGCTTTCGCGGGAGGAACCCCTACGAGCAGTACTTC. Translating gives CASSFRGRNPYEQYF.

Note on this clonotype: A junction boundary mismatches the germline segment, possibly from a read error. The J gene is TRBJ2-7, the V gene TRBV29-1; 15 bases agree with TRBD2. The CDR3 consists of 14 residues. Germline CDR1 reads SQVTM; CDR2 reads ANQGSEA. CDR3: CNVGGTSGGIGQYF. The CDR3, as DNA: TGCAACGTTGGAGGGACTAGCGGGGGGATCGGGCAGTACTTC.

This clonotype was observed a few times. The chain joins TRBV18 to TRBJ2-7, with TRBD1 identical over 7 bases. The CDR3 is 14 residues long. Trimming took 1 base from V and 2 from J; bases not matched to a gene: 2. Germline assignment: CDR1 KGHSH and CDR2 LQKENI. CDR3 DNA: TGTGCCAGCTCACCACGACAGGGCACCTACGAGCAGTACTTC. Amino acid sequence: CASSPRQGTYEQYF.

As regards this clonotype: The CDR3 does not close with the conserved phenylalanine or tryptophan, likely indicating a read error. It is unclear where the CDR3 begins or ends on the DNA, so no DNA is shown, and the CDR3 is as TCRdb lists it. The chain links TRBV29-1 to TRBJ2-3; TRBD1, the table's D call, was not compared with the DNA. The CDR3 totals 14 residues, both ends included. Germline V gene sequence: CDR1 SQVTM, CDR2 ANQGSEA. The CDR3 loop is CSGSTQGVGDTQCL.

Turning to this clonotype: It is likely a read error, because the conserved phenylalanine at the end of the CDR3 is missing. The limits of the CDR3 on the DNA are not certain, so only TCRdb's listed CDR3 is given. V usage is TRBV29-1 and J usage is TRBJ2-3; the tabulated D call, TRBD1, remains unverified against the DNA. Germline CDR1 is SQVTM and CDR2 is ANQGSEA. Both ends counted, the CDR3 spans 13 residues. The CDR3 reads CSVVGQGADTLYL.

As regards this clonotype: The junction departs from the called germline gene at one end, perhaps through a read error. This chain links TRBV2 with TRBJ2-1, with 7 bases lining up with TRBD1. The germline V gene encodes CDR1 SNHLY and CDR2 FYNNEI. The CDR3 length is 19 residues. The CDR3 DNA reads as TGTGCCAGCCGTGAGTCGCGAGGGGGCCCGAAAAGCTCCTACAGTGAGCAGTTCTTC. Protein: CASRESRGGPKSSYSEQFF.

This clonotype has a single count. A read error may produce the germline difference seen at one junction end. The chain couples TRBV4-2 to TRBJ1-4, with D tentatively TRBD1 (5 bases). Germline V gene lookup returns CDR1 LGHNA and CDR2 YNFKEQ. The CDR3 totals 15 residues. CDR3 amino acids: CASSQVGPWNEKLFF. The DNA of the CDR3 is TGTGCCAGCAGCCAAGTGGGACCGTGGAATGAAAAGCTGTTTTTT.

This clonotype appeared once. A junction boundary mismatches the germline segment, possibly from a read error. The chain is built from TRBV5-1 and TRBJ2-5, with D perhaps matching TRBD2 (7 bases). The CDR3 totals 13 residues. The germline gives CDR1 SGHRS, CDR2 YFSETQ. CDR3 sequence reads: CPSSPQGRETQYF. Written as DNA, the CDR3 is TGCCCCAGCAGCCCTCAGGGGAGGGAGACCCAATACTTC.

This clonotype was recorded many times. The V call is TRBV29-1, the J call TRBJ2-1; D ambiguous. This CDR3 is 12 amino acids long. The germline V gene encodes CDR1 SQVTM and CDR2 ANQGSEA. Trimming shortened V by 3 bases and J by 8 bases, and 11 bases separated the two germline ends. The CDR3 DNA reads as TGCAGCGTTGAGATGCCATCGGATGAGCAGTTCTTC. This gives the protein CSVEMPSDEQFF.

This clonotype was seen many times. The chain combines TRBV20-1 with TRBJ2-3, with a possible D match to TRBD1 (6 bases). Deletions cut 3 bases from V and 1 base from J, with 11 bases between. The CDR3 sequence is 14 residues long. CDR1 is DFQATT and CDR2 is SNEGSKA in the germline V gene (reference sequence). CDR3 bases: TGCAGTGCTAGCTCGGCAGGGGGCACAGATACGCAGTATTTT. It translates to CSASSAGGTDTQYF.